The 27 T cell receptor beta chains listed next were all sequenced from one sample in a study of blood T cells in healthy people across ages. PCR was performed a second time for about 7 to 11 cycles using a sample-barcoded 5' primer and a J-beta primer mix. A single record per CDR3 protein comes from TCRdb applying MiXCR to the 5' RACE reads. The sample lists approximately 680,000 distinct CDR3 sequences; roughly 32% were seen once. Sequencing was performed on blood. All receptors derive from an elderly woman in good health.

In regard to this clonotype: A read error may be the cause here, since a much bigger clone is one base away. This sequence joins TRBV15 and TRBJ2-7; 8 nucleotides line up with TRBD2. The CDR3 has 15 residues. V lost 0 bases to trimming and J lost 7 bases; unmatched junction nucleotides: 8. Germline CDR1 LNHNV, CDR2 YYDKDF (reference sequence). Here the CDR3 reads CATSRDGTSHNEQYF. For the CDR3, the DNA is TGTGCCACCAGCAGAGATGGGACTAGTCACAATGAGCAGTACTTC. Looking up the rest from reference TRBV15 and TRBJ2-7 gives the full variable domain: DAMVIQNPRYQVTQFGKPVTLSCSQTLNHNVMYWYQQKSSQAPKLLFHYYDKDFNNEADTPDNFQSRRPNTSFCFLDIRSPGLGDTAMYLCATSRDGTSHNEQYFGPGTRLTVT.

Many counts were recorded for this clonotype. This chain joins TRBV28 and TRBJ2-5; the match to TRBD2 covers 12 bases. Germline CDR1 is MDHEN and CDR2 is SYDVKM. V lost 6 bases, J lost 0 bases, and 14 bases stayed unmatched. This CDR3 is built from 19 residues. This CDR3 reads CASSTRLVLAGGNQETQYF. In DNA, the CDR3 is TGTGCCAGCAGCACCCGCCTGGTACTAGCGGGGGGAAACCAAGAGACCCAGTACTTC. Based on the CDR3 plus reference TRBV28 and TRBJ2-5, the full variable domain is DVKVTQSSRYLVKRTGEKVFLECVQDMDHENMFWYRQDPGLGLRLIYFSYDVKMKEKGDIPEGYSVSREKKERFSLILESASTNQTSMYLCASSTRLVLAGGNQETQYFGPGTRLLVL.

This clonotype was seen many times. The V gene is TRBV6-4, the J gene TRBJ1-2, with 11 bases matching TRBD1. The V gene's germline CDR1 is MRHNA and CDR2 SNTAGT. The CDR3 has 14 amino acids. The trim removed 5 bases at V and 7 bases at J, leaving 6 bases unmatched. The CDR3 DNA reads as TGTGCCAGCAGTTTGGACAGGGGGCAAGGTGGCTACACCTTC. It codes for CASSLDRGQGGYTF.

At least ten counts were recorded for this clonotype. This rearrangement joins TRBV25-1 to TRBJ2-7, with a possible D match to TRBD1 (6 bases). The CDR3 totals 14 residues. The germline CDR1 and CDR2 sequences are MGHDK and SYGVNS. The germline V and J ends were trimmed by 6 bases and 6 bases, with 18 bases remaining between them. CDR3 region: CASSLGTFQGEQYF. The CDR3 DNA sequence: TGTGCCAGCAGCCTGGGGACATTTCAGGGCGAGCAGTACTTC.

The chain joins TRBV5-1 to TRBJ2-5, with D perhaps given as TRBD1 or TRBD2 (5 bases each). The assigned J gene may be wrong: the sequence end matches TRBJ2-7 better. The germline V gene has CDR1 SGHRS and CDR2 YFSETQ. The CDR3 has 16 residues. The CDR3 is CASSLTPGTATYEQYF. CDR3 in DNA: TGCGCCAGCAGCTTGACCCCTGGGACGGCCACCTACGAGCAGTACTTC.

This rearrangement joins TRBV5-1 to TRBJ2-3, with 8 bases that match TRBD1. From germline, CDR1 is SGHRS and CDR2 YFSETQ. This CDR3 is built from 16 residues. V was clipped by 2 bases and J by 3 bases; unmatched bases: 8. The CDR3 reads CASSLAGGGWTDTQYF. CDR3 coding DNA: TGCGCCAGCAGCTTAGCAGGGGGCGGGTGGACAGATACGCAGTATTTT.

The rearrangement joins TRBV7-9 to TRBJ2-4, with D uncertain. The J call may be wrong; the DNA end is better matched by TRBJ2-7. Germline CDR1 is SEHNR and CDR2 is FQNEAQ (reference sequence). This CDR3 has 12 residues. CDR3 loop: CASSPLDSEQYF. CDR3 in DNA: TGTGCCAGCAGCCCCCTTGATAGCGAGCAGTACTTC.

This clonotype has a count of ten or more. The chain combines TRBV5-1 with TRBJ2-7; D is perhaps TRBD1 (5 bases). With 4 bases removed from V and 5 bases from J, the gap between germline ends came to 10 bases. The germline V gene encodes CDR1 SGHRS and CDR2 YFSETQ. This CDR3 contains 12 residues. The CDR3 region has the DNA TGCGCCAGCAGCAACCAGGGCCACGAGCAGTACTTC. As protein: CASSNQGHEQYF.

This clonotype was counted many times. In nucleotides, the CDR3 is TGTGCCAGCAGTCGATGGACTAGCGGGGGAGGGACAGATACGCAGTATTTT. Amino acid sequence: CASSRWTSGGGTDTQYF. J is TRBJ2-3 and V is TRBV3-1, with 13 positions matching TRBD2. CDR3 length: 17 amino acids. Germline V gene data show CDR1 as LGHDT and CDR2 as YNNKEL (reference sequence). The ends lost 6 bases at V and 3 bases at J; junction bases unmatched: 9.

CDR3 nucleotides: TGTGCCAGCAGCCATGGGGATATCTACTATGGCTACACCTTC. Its translation: CASSHGDIYYGYTF. The chain links TRBV7-9 to TRBJ1-2; D unresolved. This CDR3 comprises 14 residues. V was clipped by 5 bases and J by 3 bases, with 13 bases between them. CDR1 is SEHNR, CDR2 FQNEAQ, per germline (reference sequence).

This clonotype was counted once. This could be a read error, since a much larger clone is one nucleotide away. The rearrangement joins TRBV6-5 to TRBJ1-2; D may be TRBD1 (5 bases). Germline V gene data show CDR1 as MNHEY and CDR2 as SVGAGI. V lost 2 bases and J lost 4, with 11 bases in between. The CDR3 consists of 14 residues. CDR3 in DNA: TGTGCCAGCAGTTACGACGGGGCATTCTATGGCTACACCTTC. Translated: CASSYDGAFYGYTF.

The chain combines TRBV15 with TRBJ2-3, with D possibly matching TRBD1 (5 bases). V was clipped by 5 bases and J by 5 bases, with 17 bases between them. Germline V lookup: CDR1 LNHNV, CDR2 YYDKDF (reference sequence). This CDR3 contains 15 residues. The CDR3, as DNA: TGTGCCACCAGCTCCCCTGGGCAGGGTCGAGATACGCAGTATTTT. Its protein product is CATSSPGQGRDTQYF.

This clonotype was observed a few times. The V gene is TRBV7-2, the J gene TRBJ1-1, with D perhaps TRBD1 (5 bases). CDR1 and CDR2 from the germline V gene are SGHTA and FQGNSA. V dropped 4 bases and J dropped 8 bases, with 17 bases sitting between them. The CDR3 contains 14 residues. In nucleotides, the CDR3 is TGTGCCAGCAGCTGGGACGCCCGAATGAGGGAAGCTTTCTTT. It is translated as CASSWDARMREAFF.

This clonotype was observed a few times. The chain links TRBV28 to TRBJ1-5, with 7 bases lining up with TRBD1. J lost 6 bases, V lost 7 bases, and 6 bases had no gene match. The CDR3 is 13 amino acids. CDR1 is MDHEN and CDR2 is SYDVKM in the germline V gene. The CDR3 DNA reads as TGTGCCAGCACGGGACAGAGGGTTCAGCCCCAGCATTTT. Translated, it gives CASTGQRVQPQHF.

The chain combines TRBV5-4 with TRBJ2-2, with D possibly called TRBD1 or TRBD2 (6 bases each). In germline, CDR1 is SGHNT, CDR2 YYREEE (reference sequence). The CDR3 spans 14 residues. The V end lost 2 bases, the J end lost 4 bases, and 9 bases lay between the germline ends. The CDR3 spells CASSLRGATGELFF. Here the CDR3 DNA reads TGTGCCAGCAGCTTAAGGGGGGCCACCGGGGAGCTGTTTTTT.

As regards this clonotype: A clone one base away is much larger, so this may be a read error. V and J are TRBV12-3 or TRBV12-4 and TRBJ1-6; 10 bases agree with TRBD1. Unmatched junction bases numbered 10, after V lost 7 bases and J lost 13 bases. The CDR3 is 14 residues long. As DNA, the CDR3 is TGTGCCAGCAATTCCGACAGGGGGCGGCGGCCCCTCCACTTT. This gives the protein CASNSDRGRRPLHF.

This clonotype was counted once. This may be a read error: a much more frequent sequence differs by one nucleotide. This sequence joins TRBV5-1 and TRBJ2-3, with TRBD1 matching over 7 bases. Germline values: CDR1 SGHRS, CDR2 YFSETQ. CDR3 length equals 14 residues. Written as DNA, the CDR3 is TGCGCCAGCAGCTCTGGACAGGTCACAGATACGCGGTATTTT. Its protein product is CASSSGQVTDTRYF.

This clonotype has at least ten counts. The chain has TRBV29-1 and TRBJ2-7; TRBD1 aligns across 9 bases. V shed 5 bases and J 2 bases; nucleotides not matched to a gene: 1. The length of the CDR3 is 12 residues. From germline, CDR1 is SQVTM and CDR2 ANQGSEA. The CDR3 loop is CSVRQGAYEQYF. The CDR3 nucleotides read TGCAGCGTTCGACAGGGGGCCTACGAGCAGTACTTC.

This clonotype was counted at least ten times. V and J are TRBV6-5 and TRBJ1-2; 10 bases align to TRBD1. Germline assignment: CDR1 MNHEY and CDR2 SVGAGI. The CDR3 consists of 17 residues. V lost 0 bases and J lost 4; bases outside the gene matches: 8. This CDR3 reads CASSYSTPGQGSYGYTF. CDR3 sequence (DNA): TGTGCCAGCAGTTACTCTACTCCGGGACAGGGGAGCTATGGCTACACCTTC.

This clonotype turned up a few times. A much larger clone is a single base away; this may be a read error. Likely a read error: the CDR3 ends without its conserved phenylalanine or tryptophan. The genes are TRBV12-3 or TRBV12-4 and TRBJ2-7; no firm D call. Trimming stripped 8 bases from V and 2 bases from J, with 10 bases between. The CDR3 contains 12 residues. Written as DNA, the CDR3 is TGTGCCAGCGGAGAGATTCCCTACGAGCAGTACTCC. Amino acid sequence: CASGEIPYEQYS.

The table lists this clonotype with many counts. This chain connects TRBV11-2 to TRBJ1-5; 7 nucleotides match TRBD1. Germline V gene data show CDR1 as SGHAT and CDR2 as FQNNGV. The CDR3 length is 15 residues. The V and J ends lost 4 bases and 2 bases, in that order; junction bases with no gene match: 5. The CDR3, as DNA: TGTGCCAGCAGCTCGACAGGGTCCCGCAATCAGCCCCAGCATTTT. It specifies CASSSTGSRNQPQHF. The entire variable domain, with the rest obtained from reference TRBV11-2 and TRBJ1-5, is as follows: EAGVAQSPRYKIIEKRQSVAFWCNPISGHATLYWYQQILGQGPKLLIQFQNNGVVDDSQLPKDRFSAERLKGVDSTLKIQPAKLEDSAVYLCASSSTGSRNQPQHFGDGTRLSIL.

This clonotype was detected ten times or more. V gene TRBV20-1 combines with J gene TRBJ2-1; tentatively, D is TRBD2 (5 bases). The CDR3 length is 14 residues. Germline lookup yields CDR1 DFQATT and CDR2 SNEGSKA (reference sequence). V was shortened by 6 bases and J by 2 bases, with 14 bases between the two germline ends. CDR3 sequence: CSAPVPGTYNEQFF. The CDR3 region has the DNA TGCAGTGCCCCCGTACCCGGGACCTACAATGAGCAGTTCTTC.

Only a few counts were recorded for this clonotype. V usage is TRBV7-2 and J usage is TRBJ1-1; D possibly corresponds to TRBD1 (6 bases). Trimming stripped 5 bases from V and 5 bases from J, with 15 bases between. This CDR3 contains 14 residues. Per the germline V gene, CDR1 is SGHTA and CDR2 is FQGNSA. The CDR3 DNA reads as TGTGCCAGCAGCCACCCCAGGGGCGGGACTGAAGCTTTCTTT. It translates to CASSHPRGGTEAFF.

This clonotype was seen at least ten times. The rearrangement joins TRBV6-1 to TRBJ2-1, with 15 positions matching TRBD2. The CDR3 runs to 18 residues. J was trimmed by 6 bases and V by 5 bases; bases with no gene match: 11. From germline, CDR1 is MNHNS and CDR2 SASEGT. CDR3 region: CASSPGTSGGPVGNEQFF. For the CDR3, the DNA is TGTGCCAGCAGTCCCGGGACTAGCGGGGGGCCCGTAGGCAATGAGCAGTTCTTC.

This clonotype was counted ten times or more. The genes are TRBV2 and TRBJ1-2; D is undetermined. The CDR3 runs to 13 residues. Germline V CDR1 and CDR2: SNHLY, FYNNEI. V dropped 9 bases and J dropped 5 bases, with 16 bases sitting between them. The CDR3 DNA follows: TGTGCCAGTCCCTCGACCATGGGGTATGGCTACACCTTC. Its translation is CASPSTMGYGYTF.

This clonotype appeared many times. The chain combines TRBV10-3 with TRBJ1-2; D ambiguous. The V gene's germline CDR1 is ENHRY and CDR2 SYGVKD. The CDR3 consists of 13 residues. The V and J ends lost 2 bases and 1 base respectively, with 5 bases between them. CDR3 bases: TGTGCCATCAGTGAGCAGGATAACTATGGCTACACCTTC. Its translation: CAISEQDNYGYTF.

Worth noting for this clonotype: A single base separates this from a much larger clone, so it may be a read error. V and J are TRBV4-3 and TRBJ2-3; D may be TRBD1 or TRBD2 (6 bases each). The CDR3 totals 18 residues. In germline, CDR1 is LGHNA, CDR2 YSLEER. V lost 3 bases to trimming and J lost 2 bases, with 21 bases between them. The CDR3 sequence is CASSHGTGAEGLTDTQYF. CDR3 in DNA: TGCGCCAGCAGCCATGGTACGGGGGCGGAGGGCCTCACAGATACGCAGTATTTT.